This T cell receptor beta chain was captured by sequencing in a study of T cells in Graves' hyperthyroidism and ophthalmopathy. Study conclusions and caveats: Most expanded thyroid clonotypes above 0.001 recurred in blood. A median around 6.8 months before onset, the model predicted ophthalmopathy.

As for this clonotype: What it binds is unknown.

Criteria for exclusion of patients were uncontrolled infection, other autoimmune disease, pregnancy or lactation. V lost 0 bases, J lost 2 bases, and 8 bases lay in between. The CDR3 runs to 16 residues. Germline lookup yields CDR1 SNHLY and CDR2 FYNNEI. Researchers amplified the TCR beta CDR3 regions from RNA transcripts. Initially, a first-round RT-PCR of the TCR CDR3 employed the HTBI primer set. TCRdb re-called the multiplex PCR reads with MiXCR, one entry per CDR3 protein. Among a few hundred thousand distinct CDR3 sequences, 46% were seen once, and the ten largest hold roughly 8.2%. The chain couples TRBV2 to TRBJ2-6; D is unresolved. The specimen sequenced was peripheral blood or thyroid tissue (not recorded which). The receptor comes from a woman aged 18 to 35 with Graves' hyperthyroidism. Here the CDR3 DNA reads TGTGCCAGCAGTGAAGCAGGGCAAGCTGGGGCCAACGTCCTGACTTTC. Amino acid sequence: CASSEAGQAGANVLTF.